The entry below describes one TCR beta chain. No antigen is known for it. The CDR3 is 14 residues long. The junction had 3 bases not matched to a gene; V was cut back by 3 bases and J by 6 bases. Germline lookup yields CDR1 DFQATT and CDR2 SNEGSKA (reference sequence). Each CDR3 protein is one row after TCRdb ran MiXCR on the reads. This table has some 940,000 distinct CDR3 sequences, less than 35% appearing once. The data derive from a study of T cell repertoires in cytomegalovirus infection. Study in general: Researchers turned to recently identified HLA-C-restricted CMV epitopes as well as well-studied HLA-B-restricted ones. Both CMV infection and a matching HLA type were indicated by public TCR beta signatures.

General observations from the study: Of the TCR beta families, the public ones yielded a cumulative frequency that identified carriers of CMV plus the relevant HLA. HLA-C-restricted CMV clonotypes gave the most frequent clonotype in two of eight donors.

Sample: cultured CD8+ T cells from PBMCs, taken from culture after CMV antigen stimulation. The chain carries TRBV20-1 and TRBJ2-4, with TRBD2 matching over 12 bases. The clonotype comes from a human donor in good health (CMV status not recorded). Some clones in this sample may be carry-over from other donors' samples. CDR3 in DNA: TGCAGTGCTAGTTCTAGCGGGGGGGGAAACATTCAGTACTTC. It encodes CSASSSGGGNIQYF.